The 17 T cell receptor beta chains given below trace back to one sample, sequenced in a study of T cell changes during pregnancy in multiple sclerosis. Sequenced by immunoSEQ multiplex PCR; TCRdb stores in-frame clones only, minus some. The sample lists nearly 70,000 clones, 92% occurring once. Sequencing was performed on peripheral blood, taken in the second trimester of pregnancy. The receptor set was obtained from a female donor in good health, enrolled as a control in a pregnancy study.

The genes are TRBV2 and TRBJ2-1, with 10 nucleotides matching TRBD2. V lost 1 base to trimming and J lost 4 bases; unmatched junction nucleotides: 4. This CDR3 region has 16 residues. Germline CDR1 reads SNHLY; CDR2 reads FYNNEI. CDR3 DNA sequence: TGTGCCAGCAGTGAAGATACTAGCGGGGCTTACAATGAGCAGTTCTTC. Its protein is CASSEDTSGAYNEQFF. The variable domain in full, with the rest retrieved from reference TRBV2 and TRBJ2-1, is EPEVTQTPSHQVTQMGQEVILRCVPISNHLYFYWYRQILGQKVEFLVSFYNNEISEKSEIFDDQFSVERPDGSNFTLKIRSTKLEDSAMYFCASSEDTSGAYNEQFFGPGTRLTVL.

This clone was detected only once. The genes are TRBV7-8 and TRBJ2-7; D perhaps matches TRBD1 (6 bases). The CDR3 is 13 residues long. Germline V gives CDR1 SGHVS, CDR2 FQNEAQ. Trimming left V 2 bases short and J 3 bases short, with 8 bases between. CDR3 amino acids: CASSLTGNYEQYF. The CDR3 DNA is TGTGCCAGCAGCTTAACAGGGAACTACGAGCAGTACTTC.

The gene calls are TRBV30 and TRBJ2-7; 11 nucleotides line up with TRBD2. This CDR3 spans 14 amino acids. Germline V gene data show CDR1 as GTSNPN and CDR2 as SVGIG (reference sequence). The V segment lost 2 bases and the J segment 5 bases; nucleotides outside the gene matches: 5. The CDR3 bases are TGTGCCTGGAGTAGGGCTAGCGGGAGGAACGAGCAGTACTTC. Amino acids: CAWSRASGRNEQYF.

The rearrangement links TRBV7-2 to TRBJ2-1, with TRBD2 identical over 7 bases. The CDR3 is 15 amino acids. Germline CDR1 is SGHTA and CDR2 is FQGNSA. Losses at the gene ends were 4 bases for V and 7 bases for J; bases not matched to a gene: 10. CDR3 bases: TGTGCCAGCAGCTCAGTGGGGGAGGGCCGGAATGAGCAGTTCTTC. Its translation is CASSSVGEGRNEQFF. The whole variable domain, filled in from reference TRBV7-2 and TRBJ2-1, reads GAGVSQSPSNKVTEKGKDVELRCDPISGHTALYWYRQSLGQGLEFLIYFQGNSAPDKSGLPSDRFSAERTGGSVSTLTIQRTQQEDSAVYLCASSSVGEGRNEQFFGPGTRLTVL.

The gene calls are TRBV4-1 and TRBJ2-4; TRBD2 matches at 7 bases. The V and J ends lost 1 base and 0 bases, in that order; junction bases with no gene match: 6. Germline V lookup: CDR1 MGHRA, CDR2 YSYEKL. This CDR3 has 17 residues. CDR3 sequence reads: CASSQGGLAVAKNIQYF. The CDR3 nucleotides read TGCGCCAGCAGCCAAGGTGGTCTAGCGGTAGCCAAAAACATTCAGTACTTC.

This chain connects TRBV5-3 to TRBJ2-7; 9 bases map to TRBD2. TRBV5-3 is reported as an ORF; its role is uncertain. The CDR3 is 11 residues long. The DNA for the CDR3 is TGTGTCGGACTAGCGAGGGGGGAGCAGTACTTC. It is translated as CVGLARGEQYF.

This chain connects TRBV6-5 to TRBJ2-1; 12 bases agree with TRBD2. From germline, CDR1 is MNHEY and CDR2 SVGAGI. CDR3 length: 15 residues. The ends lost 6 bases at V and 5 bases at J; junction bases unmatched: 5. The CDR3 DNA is TGTGCCAGCAGCGGGGGACTAGCGGGTAACAATGAGCAGTTCTTC. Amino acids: CASSGGLAGNNEQFF.

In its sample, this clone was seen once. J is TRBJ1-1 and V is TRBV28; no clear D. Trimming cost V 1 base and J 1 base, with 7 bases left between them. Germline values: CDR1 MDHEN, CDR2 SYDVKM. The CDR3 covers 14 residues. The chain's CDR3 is CASSLLGRNTEAFF. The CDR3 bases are TGTGCCAGCAGTTTATTGGGCAGGAACACTGAAGCTTTCTTT.

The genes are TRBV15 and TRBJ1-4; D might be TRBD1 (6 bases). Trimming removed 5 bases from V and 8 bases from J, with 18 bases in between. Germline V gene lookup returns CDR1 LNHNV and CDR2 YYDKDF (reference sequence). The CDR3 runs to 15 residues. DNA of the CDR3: TGTGCCACCAGCTGGGATCAGGGGTTGGGGGAAAAACTGTTTTTT. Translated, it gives CATSWDQGLGEKLFF. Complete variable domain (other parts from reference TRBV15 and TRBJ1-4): DAMVIQNPRYQVTQFGKPVTLSCSQTLNHNVMYWYQQKSSQAPKLLFHYYDKDFNNEADTPDNFQSRRPNTSFCFLDIRSPGLGDTAMYLCATSWDQGLGEKLFFGSGTQLSVL.

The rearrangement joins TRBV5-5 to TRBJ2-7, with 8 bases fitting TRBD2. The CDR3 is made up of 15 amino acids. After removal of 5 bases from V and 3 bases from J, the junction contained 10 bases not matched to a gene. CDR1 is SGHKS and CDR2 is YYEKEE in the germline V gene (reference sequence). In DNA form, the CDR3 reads TGTGCCAGCAGGGTCCAGCTAGCGGGTGTCTACGAGCAGTACTTC. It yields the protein CASRVQLAGVYEQYF.

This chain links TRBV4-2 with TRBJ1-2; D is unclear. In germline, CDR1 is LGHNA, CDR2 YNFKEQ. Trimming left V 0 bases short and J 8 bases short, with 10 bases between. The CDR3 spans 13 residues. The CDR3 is CASSQDRLGGYTF. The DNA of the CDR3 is TGTGCCAGCAGCCAAGACCGCCTGGGCGGCTACACCTTC.

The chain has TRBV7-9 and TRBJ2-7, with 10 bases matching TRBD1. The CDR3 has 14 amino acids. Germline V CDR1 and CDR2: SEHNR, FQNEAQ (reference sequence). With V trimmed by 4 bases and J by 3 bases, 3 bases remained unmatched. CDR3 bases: TGTGCCAGCAGCTCCGGGACAGGGGTCTACGAGCAGTACTTC. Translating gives CASSSGTGVYEQYF.

The CDR3 region has the DNA TGTGCCAGCAGCTTACTAGGGGTTGCCACTGAAGCTTTCTTT. It specifies CASSLLGVATEAFF. V gene TRBV7-3 combines with J gene TRBJ1-1, with D tentatively TRBD1 (5 bases). V was cut by 2 bases and J by 4 bases, with 11 bases left in between. The length of the CDR3 is 14 residues. Germline V gene sequence: CDR1 SGHTA, CDR2 FQGTGA.

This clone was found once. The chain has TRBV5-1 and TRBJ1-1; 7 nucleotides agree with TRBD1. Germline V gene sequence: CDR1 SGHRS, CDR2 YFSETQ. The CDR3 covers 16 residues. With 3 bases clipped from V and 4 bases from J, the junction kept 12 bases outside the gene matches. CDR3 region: CASSYLQGRQSTEAFF. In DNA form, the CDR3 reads TGCGCCAGCAGCTACCTACAGGGGAGGCAGTCCACTGAAGCTTTCTTT.

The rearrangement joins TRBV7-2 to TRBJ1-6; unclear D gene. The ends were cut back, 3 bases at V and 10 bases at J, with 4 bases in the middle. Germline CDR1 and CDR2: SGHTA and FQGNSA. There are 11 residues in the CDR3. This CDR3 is CASSFGSPLHF. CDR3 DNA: TGTGCCAGCAGCTTTGGCTCACCCCTCCACTTT.

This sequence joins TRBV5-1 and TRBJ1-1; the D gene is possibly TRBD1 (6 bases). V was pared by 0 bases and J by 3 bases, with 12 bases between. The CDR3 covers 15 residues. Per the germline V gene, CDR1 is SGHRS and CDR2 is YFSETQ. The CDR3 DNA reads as TGCGCCAGCAGCTTGGGGGGGCTTTTAGACACTGAAGCTTTCTTT. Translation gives CASSLGGLLDTEAFF. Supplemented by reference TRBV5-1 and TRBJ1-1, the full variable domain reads KAGVTQTPRYLIKTRGQQVTLSCSPISGHRSVSWYQQTPGQGLQFLFEYFSETQRNKGNFPGRFSGRQFSNSRSEMNVSTLELGDSALYLCASSLGGLLDTEAFFGQGTRLTVV.

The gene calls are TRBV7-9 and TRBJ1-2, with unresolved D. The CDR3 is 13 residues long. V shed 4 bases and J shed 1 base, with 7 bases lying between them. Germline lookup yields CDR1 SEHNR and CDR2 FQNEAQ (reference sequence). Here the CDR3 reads CASSYSHNYGYTF. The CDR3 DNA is TGTGCCAGCAGCTATTCACATAACTATGGCTACACCTTC.